This note documents a single T cell receptor beta chain sequence. The germline V and J ends were trimmed by 2 bases and 2 bases, with 7 bases remaining between them. CDR3 length: 13 amino acids. Germline assignment: CDR1 KGHSH and CDR2 LQKENI. Sequencing used immunoSEQ multiplex PCR; TCRdb keeps in-frame clones, though not all of them. The sample yields 50,000 to 55,000 clones, more than 70% seen once. The entry originates in a study of control samples from healthy donors and cancer patients. The source material was PBMCs. This clonotype was obtained from a man between 35 and 55 years old with colorectal cancer. V is TRBV18 and J is TRBJ2-7; D not certain. CDR3 nucleotides: TGTGCCAGCTCACCAGCCAACACCTACGAGCAGTACTTC. Encoded protein: CASSPANTYEQYF. Combining the CDR3 with reference TRBV18 and TRBJ2-7 gives the whole variable domain NAGVMQNPRHLVRRRGQEARLRCSPMKGHSHVYWYRQLPEEGLKFMVYLQKENIIDESGMPKERFSAEFPKEGPSILRIQQVVRGDSAAYFCASSPANTYEQYFGPGTRLTVT.